The T cell receptor beta chain under discussion was sequenced for a study of cytomegalovirus exposure and HLA in healthy donors. Study-wide background: Some 85 million unique TCRs from HLA-typed donors were held in an early data release. Regarding the study as a whole: The records held CMV serostatus as the only immune exposure information.

Concerning this clone itself: Antigen unknown.

Researchers ran the PCR with 60 Vbeta and 13 Jbeta primers. Study processing details: In a later analysis, the count reached about 75 million unique TCR beta chains, with 10 million to 11 million shared. The data were produced by immunoSEQ multiplex PCR, yet TCRdb's version contains in-frame clones alone and is incomplete. From that table come the V and J calls and clone size; the DNA was used to work out D and trimming. The table records some 220,000 clones, roughly 81% of them present only once. V lost 0 bases and J 0 bases, leaving 8 bases between the germline ends. The CDR3 loop spans 15 amino acids. The germline gives CDR1 SGHRS, CDR2 YFSETQ.

Input material: PBMCs. J is TRBJ2-3 and V is TRBV5-1; D remains ambiguous. The source is a girl aged 2-10 years in good health and CMV-seronegative. CDR3 bases: TGCGCCAGCAGCTTGGTTGGGCCTAGCACAGATACGCAGTATTTT. Translating it yields CASSLVGPSTDTQYF. Together with reference TRBV5-1 and TRBJ2-3, the CDR3 gives the full variable domain: KAGVTQTPRYLIKTRGQQVTLSCSPISGHRSVSWYQQTPGQGLQFLFEYFSETQRNKGNFPGRFSGRQFSNSRSEMNVSTLELGDSALYLCASSLVGPSTDTQYFGPGTRLTVL.